These T cell receptor beta chains were read from a single sample in a study of cytomegalovirus exposure and HLA in healthy donors. Sequencing was performed with immunoSEQ multiplex PCR; in TCRdb, only in-frame clones are kept and a portion is missing. Here the sample spans under 60,000 clones, roughly 80% being singletons. Sequenced input: PBMCs. The receptors come from a woman aged 40 to 50 in good health and CMV-seropositive. The CDR3 runs from the conserved cysteine through the conserved F or W. The D gene is left open where the match is weak. Clone size, where shown, is once, few, many, or a class for clones that have expanded.

clone size	V gene	J gene	D gene	CDR3 protein	CDR3 DNA
-	TRBV5-1	TRBJ1-1	-	CASSNRDNKNTEAFF	TGCGCCAGCAGCAACCGGGACAACAAGAACACTGAAGCTTTCTTT
few	TRBV5-1	TRBJ1-1	-	CASGERPLNTEAFF	TGCGCCAGCGGGGAGAGGCCTCTTAACACTGAAGCTTTCTTT
-	TRBV6-5	TRBJ1-1	-	CASSEGLKAFF	TGTGCCAGCAGTGAGGGACTAAAAGCTTTCTTT
once	TRBV27	TRBJ2-7	TRBD2	CASRPGLAGTYEQYF	TGTGCCAGCAGGCCGGGACTAGCGGGGACCTACGAGCAGTACTTC
-	TRBV14	TRBJ2-5	TRBD1	CASSPGGTQYF	TGTGCCAGCAGCCCAGGGGGGACCCAGTACTTC
-	TRBV7-9	TRBJ1-2	-	CASSSTGRIGYTF	TGTGCCAGCAGCAGTACAGGGAGAATTGGCTACACCTTC
-	TRBV7-2	TRBJ2-7	TRBD1	CASSLEGAYSYEQYF	TGTGCCAGCAGCTTAGAGGGGGCCTACTCCTACGAGCAGTACTTC
-	TRBV30	TRBJ2-5	TRBD2	CAWSVVTSVEKETQYF	TGTGCCTGGAGTGTAGTCACTAGCGTTGAGAAAGAGACCCAGTACTTC
-	TRBV5-1	TRBJ2-5	TRBD2	CASSLEAGGHVGTKTQYF	TGCGCCAGCAGCTTGGAAGCGGGGGGACACGTAGGGACAAAGACCCAGTACTTC
-	TRBV5-4	TRBJ1-6	TRBD1	CASSDKKTGVSPLHF	TGTGCCAGCAGCGATAAGAAGACAGGGGTTTCACCCCTCCACTTT
-	TRBV29-1	TRBJ2-7	TRBD1	CSVGTGAYEQYF	TGCAGCGTGGGGACAGGGGCCTACGAGCAGTACTTC
-	TRBV5-4	TRBJ2-2	TRBD1	CASSLGDRVAGELFF	TGTGCCAGCAGCTTGGGGGACAGGGTGGCCGGGGAGCTGTTTTTT
-	TRBV19	TRBJ1-5	-	CASSISRGPQPQHF	TGTGCCAGTAGTATCAGCAGGGGACCTCAGCCCCAGCATTTT
-	TRBV13	TRBJ2-2	TRBD1	CASSSTLTGGNTGELFF	TGTGCCAGCAGCTCCACTCTGACAGGGGGGAACACCGGGGAGCTGTTTTTT
-	TRBV9	TRBJ2-2	-	CASTTGNTGELFF	TGTGCCAGCACCACAGGGAACACCGGGGAGCTGTTTTTT
-	TRBV11-2	TRBJ2-1	-	CASSYLDNEQFF	TGTGCCAGCAGCTACTTAGACAATGAGCAGTTCTTC
-	TRBV5-6	TRBJ2-7	TRBD1	CASSPDRGYSYEQYF	TGTGCCAGCAGCCCGGACAGGGGGTATTCCTACGAGCAGTACTTC
-	TRBV23-1	TRBJ2-7	TRBD1	CASMGNRGSSYEQYF	TGCGCCAGCATGGGGAACAGGGGGTCCTCCTACGAGCAGTACTTC
-	TRBV11-3	TRBJ2-7	-	CASSFLSGSEQYF	TGTGCCAGCAGCTTCCTTTCAGGCTCCGAGCAGTACTTC
-	TRBV30	TRBJ2-3	-	CAWRFQGVGTDTQYF	TGTGCCTGGAGGTTCCAGGGTGTGGGCACAGATACGCAGTATTTT
few	TRBV5-5	TRBJ1-4	-	CASTAGRVNEKLFF	TGTGCCAGCACCGCCGGGAGAGTCAATGAAAAACTGTTTTTT
-	TRBV30	TRBJ2-4	-	CAWSVRGSKNIQYF	TGTGCCTGGAGTGTAAGGGGCTCCAAAAACATTCAGTACTTC
few	TRBV5-1	TRBJ1-1	-	CASSLAAGNTEAFF	TGCGCCAGCAGCTTGGCTGCAGGGAACACTGAAGCTTTCTTT
-	TRBV11-3	TRBJ2-3	TRBD2	CASSPRGVNTDTQYF	TGTGCCAGCAGCCCACGGGGGGTGAACACAGATACGCAGTATTTT
-	TRBV15	TRBJ1-4	-	CATNPGTEKLFF	TGTGCCACCAATCCAGGTACTGAAAAACTGTTTTTT
-	TRBV7-2	TRBJ2-7	-	CASSRDSTVTYEQYF	TGTGCCAGCAGCCGGGACTCTACAGTAACCTACGAGCAGTACTTC
-	TRBV29-1	TRBJ2-1	TRBD2	CSVAGGLAGPRSYNEQFF	TGCAGCGTTGCTGGGGGACTAGCGGGGCCTCGCTCCTACAATGAGCAGTTCTTC
few	TRBV2	TRBJ1-6	-	CASSERQVTFNSPLHF	TGTGCCAGCAGTGAACGGCAGGTCACTTTCAATTCACCCCTCCACTTT
-	TRBV30	TRBJ1-2	-	CAWSKEGRVVYGYTF	TGTGCCTGGAGTAAGGAGGGCAGGGTAGTCTATGGCTACACCTTC
-	TRBV7-3	TRBJ2-3	TRBD2	CASSQGASGGPRQGTQYF	TGTGCCAGCAGCCAGGGGGCTAGCGGGGGCCCCCGGCAGGGTACGCAGTATTTT
-	TRBV10-1	TRBJ2-3	-	CASSEQRTATNTQYF	TGCGCCAGCAGTGAGCAAAGGACAGCGACAAATACGCAGTATTTT
-	TRBV6-1	TRBJ2-2	TRBD1	CASSVGDREYPGANTGELFF	TGTGCCAGCAGTGTTGGGGACAGGGAATATCCGGGAGCGAACACCGGGGAGCTGTTTTTT
once	TRBV7-2	TRBJ2-3	-	CASSPYTDTQYF	TGTGCCAGCAGCCCTTACACAGATACGCAGTATTTT
-	TRBV27	TRBJ1-1	TRBD1	CASRMTGGGTEAFF	TGTGCCAGCAGGATGACAGGGGGAGGGACTGAAGCTTTCTTT
-	TRBV11-2	TRBJ2-1	TRBD2	CASSWGLAGGNEQFF	TGTGCCAGCAGCTGGGGACTAGCGGGGGGCAATGAGCAGTTCTTC
-	TRBV11-2	TRBJ2-2	TRBD1	CASSVVPGQGVSTGELFF	TGTGCCAGCAGCGTAGTCCCGGGACAGGGTGTAAGCACCGGGGAGCTGTTTTTT
-	TRBV5-4	TRBJ1-6	-	CASSPGSSGGTPLHF	TGTGCCAGCAGCCCCGGTAGTTCGGGGGGGACACCCCTCCACTTT
once	TRBV30	TRBJ1-5	-	CAWSVGMGGQPQHF	TGTGCCTGGAGTGTAGGTATGGGGGGACAGCCCCAGCATTTT
-	TRBV6-5	TRBJ2-5	-	CASSYTGTFQTQYF	TGTGCCAGCAGTTACACCGGGACTTTCCAGACCCAGTACTTC
-	TRBV11-2	TRBJ1-1	-	CASSSQGLLEEAFF	TGTGCCAGCAGCTCCCAGGGTCTATTGGAGGAAGCTTTCTTT
-	TRBV6-4	TRBJ2-5	-	CASSYLEQGMNSWGMETQYF	TGTGCCAGCAGTTATCTAGAGCAGGGGATGAACAGTTGGGGAATGGAGACCCAGTACTTC
-	TRBV6-1	TRBJ2-7	-	CAAGGYEQYF	TGTGCCGCAGGGGGGTACGAGCAGTACTTC
-	TRBV11-2	TRBJ1-2	-	CASSPGWGLYGYTF	TGTGCCAGCAGCCCCGGCTGGGGGCTCTATGGCTACACCTTC
few	TRBV19	TRBJ2-3	-	CASNPGPNPPGTQYF	TGTGCCAGTAATCCGGGTCCTAACCCTCCGGGGACGCAGTATTTT
-	TRBV11-2	TRBJ1-2	TRBD1	CASSGGQGFNYGYTF	TGTGCCAGCAGCGGGGGACAGGGCTTTAACTATGGCTACACCTTC
few	TRBV2	TRBJ1-1	TRBD1	CATSMRTGLNTEAFF	TGTGCCACTTCCATGAGGACAGGCTTGAACACTGAAGCTTTCTTT
-	TRBV5-1	TRBJ2-2	-	CASSLAYANANTGELFF	TGCGCCAGCAGCTTGGCTTACGCGAACGCGAACACCGGGGAGCTGTTTTTT
-	TRBV2	TRBJ1-4	-	CASTPGTFKEKLFF	TGTGCCAGCACTCCTGGGACATTCAAGGAAAAACTGTTTTTT
few	TRBV30	TRBJ1-2	TRBD1	CAWTFAGQGLFLGYTF	TGTGCCTGGACCTTCGCCGGACAGGGTCTTTTCCTTGGCTACACCTTC
-	TRBV7-2	TRBJ1-6	TRBD1	CASSLVAEQGRSPLHF	TGTGCCAGCAGCTTAGTGGCCGAACAGGGGAGGTCACCCCTCCACTTT
once	TRBV30	TRBJ1-1	-	CAWVHAGGNTEAFF	TGTGCCTGGGTTCACGCCGGCGGGAACACTGAAGCTTTCTTT
-	TRBV27	TRBJ1-2	-	CASSLTAAITGYTF	TGTGCCAGCAGTTTGACAGCAGCAATTACTGGCTACACCTTC
-	TRBV27	TRBJ1-3	-	CASAHRAANTISGNTIYF	TGTGCCAGCGCTCACAGGGCAGCAAACACGATCTCTGGAAACACCATATATTTT
-	TRBV19	TRBJ1-6	-	CASGRDRNSPLHF	TGTGCCAGTGGGAGGGACCGTAATTCACCCCTCCACTTT
-	TRBV5-1	TRBJ1-4	TRBD1	CASSLGPGQGEKLFF	TGCGCCAGCAGCTTGGGGCCGGGACAGGGTGAAAAACTGTTTTTT